A single sample gave rise to the 20 T cell receptor beta chains below, sequenced in a study of control samples from healthy donors and cancer patients. TCRdb's copy holds only in-frame clones and misses some; the assay was immunoSEQ multiplex PCR. The table has roughly 88,000 clones, around 81% seen once. What was sequenced was blood. These receptors came from a man aged 25 to 45 in good health.

This clone was observed a few times. The genes are TRBV13 and TRBJ1-1; possibly TRBD1 for D (5 bases). Between the trimmed V and J ends, which lost 4 bases and 1 base, there was a span of 10 bases. Germline loops: CDR1 PRHDT, CDR2 FYEKMQ (reference sequence). The CDR3 loop spans 14 amino acids. The CDR3 loop reads CASSSMGGNTEAFF. The CDR3 region has the DNA TGTGCCAGCAGCTCAATGGGGGGGAACACTGAAGCTTTCTTT.

This clone came up a few times. The V gene is TRBV3-1 (or the pseudogene TRBV3-2), the J gene TRBJ1-3; no definite D call. The CDR3 has 14 residues. The V gene's germline CDR1 is LGHDT and CDR2 YNNKEL (reference sequence). Trimming took off 5 bases at V and 0 bases at J, with 8 bases between the two ends. The CDR3 loop reads CASSSRGSGNTIYF. The CDR3 coding sequence is TGTGCCAGCAGCTCCCGCGGCTCTGGAAACACCATATATTTT.

This rearrangement joins TRBV6-6 to TRBJ1-3; 8 nucleotides agree with TRBD1. Germline CDR1 is MNHNY and CDR2 is SVGAGI (reference sequence). V lost 5 bases and J lost 0; bases outside the gene matches: 9. The CDR3 runs 17 residues. In DNA, the CDR3 is TGTGCCAGCAGTCGATCTAACAGGGGGTACTCTGGAAACACCATATATTTT. Amino acid sequence: CASSRSNRGYSGNTIYF.

The chain couples TRBV7-9 to TRBJ2-5; TRBD1 is a possible D gene (6 bases). This CDR3 comprises 14 residues. V was clipped by 6 bases and J by 3 bases, with 14 bases between them. Germline assignment: CDR1 SEHNR and CDR2 FQNEAQ (reference sequence). The CDR3 loop is CASSVGQIKETQYF. The CDR3 DNA is TGTGCCAGCAGTGTGGGACAAATTAAAGAGACCCAGTACTTC.

The rearrangement joins TRBV29-1 to TRBJ1-5; D remains unclear. This CDR3 is 13 amino acids long. V shed 6 bases and J shed 4 bases, with 13 bases lying between them. The germline V gene has CDR1 SQVTM and CDR2 ANQGSEA. The CDR3 is CSVSVNRNQPQHF. As DNA, the CDR3 is TGCAGCGTCTCGGTGAACAGAAATCAGCCCCAGCATTTT.

The chain combines TRBV9 with TRBJ2-7; no firm D call. Trimming took 7 bases from V and 0 from J, leaving 17 bases between them. Germline CDR1 and CDR2: SGDLS and YYNGEE. This CDR3 comprises 15 residues. Here the CDR3 reads CASGPARADSYEQYF. CDR3 DNA sequence: TGTGCCAGCGGTCCGGCCCGGGCAGACTCCTACGAGCAGTACTTC.

The genes are TRBV27 and TRBJ1-6, with D tentatively TRBD1 (6 bases). CDR3 size: 14 residues. Germline CDR1 is MNHEY and CDR2 is SMNVEV (reference sequence). Trimming took off 6 bases at V and 6 bases at J, with 12 bases between the two ends. CDR3 DNA: TGTGCCAGCAGCCTAGGGGGGATTAATTCACCCCTCCACTTT. Residues: CASSLGGINSPLHF.

V gene TRBV19 combines with J gene TRBJ2-3, with 9 bases aligning to TRBD2. This CDR3 contains 17 residues. The V segment lost 3 bases and the J segment 0 bases; nucleotides outside the gene matches: 7. The V gene's germline CDR1 is LNHDA and CDR2 SQIVND (reference sequence). CDR3 in DNA: TGTGCCAGTAGTATGGGACTAGCAAGTGCTAGCACAGATACGCAGTATTTT. Protein product: CASSMGLASASTDTQYF.

The genes are TRBV6-1 and TRBJ1-1, with TRBD1 matching over 7 bases. V shed 0 bases and J 7 bases; nucleotides not matched to a gene: 8. CDR3 length: 15 residues. The germline CDR1 and CDR2 sequences are MNHNS and SASEGT. CDR3 in DNA: TGTGCCAGCAGTGAAGCGCATGAGGGGGCCGGTGAAGCTTTCTTT. Translation: CASSEAHEGAGEAFF.

The V call is TRBV3-1 (or the pseudogene TRBV3-2), the J call TRBJ2-1, with 10 bases that match TRBD1. Trimming at V came to 1 base and at J to 7 bases, leaving 4 bases not matched to a gene. The CDR3 has 15 residues. Per germline, CDR1 LGHDT and CDR2 YNNKEL (reference sequence). This chain's CDR3 is CASSQVGQGTNEQFF. DNA of the CDR3: TGTGCCAGCAGCCAAGTGGGACAGGGGACGAATGAGCAGTTCTTC.

This chain uses TRBV12-3 or TRBV12-4 with TRBJ1-2, with D tentatively TRBD1 (6 bases). V was clipped by 8 bases and J by 7 bases, with 17 bases between them. CDR3 length: 13 amino acids. CDR3 coding DNA: TGTGCCAGCTATAAGGGGGGGAGGGTTGGCTACACCTTC. This encodes CASYKGGRVGYTF.

This chain connects TRBV12-5 to TRBJ1-2; TRBD1 is a possible D gene (5 bases). This CDR3 is built from 14 residues. Germline V gene lookup returns CDR1 LGHNT and CDR2 FRNRAP. The ends were cut back, 2 bases at V and 2 bases at J, with 9 bases in the middle. The CDR3 here is CASGLWQGNYGYTF. The CDR3 DNA sequence: TGTGCTAGTGGTTTGTGGCAGGGAAACTATGGCTACACCTTC.

V usage is TRBV19 and J usage is TRBJ2-6, with D possibly matching TRBD2 (6 bases). V was clipped by 7 bases and J by 0 bases, with 16 bases between them. Germline V gives CDR1 LNHDA, CDR2 SQIVND (reference sequence). CDR3 length: 17 amino acids. As DNA, the CDR3 is TGTGCCAGTACTGGCCGGGACGGGAGCTCTGGGGCCAACGTCCTGACTTTC. Its protein product is CASTGRDGSSGANVLTF.

This sequence joins TRBV6-1 and TRBJ1-4, with 10 bases aligning to TRBD1. Germline values: CDR1 MNHNS, CDR2 SASEGT. Trimming took 2 bases from V and 1 from J; bases not matched to a gene: 1. The CDR3 has 16 amino acids. The CDR3 is CASSERDRGTNEKLFF. The CDR3 coding sequence is TGTGCCAGCAGTGAACGGGACAGGGGAACTAATGAAAAACTGTTTTTT.

This chain links TRBV6-1 with TRBJ2-1, with D perhaps matching TRBD1 or TRBD2 (5 bases each). This CDR3 has 15 residues. The germline V gene encodes CDR1 MNHNS and CDR2 SASEGT. Trimming took 2 bases from V and 6 from J, leaving 14 bases between them. The CDR3 loop reads CASSETPLGGNEQFF. The DNA of the CDR3 is TGTGCCAGCAGTGAAACTCCCCTTGGGGGCAATGAGCAGTTCTTC.

The chain joins TRBV5-5 to TRBJ1-1; tentatively, D is TRBD1 (5 bases). Trimming pared 1 base from V and 1 base from J, leaving 11 bases between. The V gene's germline CDR1 is SGHKS and CDR2 YYEKEE (reference sequence). This CDR3 region has 15 residues. CDR3 sequence (DNA): TGTGCCAGCAGCTTGAGGGCAGGGACGAACACTGAAGCTTTCTTT. Protein product: CASSLRAGTNTEAFF.

At least ten counts were recorded for this clone. The chain uses TRBV7-3 and TRBJ1-6, with 7 bases fitting TRBD1. V gave up 5 bases and J gave up 4 bases; unmatched junction bases: 17. This CDR3 has 19 residues. The germline gives CDR1 SGHTA, CDR2 FQGTGA. The CDR3 spells CASSPTRGRWVGYNSPLHF. CDR3 nucleotide sequence: TGTGCCAGCAGCCCCACCAGGGGGAGGTGGGTTGGTTATAATTCACCCCTCCACTTT.

This chain uses TRBV18 with TRBJ2-5; TRBD1 matches at 8 bases. J was trimmed by 1 base and V by 4 bases; bases with no gene match: 2. The CDR3 contains 14 residues. Germline CDR1 KGHSH, CDR2 LQKENI. CDR3 in DNA: TGTGCCAGCTCACGAGGACAGGGCCAAGAGACCCAGTACTTC. It encodes CASSRGQGQETQYF.

CDR3 DNA: TGTGCCACCTCTCGGGGGACAGGGAAGCCCTACGAGCAGTACTTC. It translates to CATSRGTGKPYEQYF. The genes are TRBV6-5 and TRBJ2-7; 9 bases are a match to TRBD1. Trimming cost V 10 bases and J 2 bases; bases outside gene matches: 12. Germline CDR1 MNHEY, CDR2 SVGAGI. The CDR3 sequence is 15 residues long.

CDR3 bases: TGCGCCAGCAGCCAAGTGATAGGGGACACTGAAGCTTTCTTT. It yields the protein CASSQVIGDTEAFF. This chain uses TRBV4-1 with TRBJ1-1; the D gene is possibly TRBD1 (5 bases). Looked up from germline, CDR1 is MGHRA and CDR2 is YSYEKL. CDR3 size: 14 residues. V was pared by 1 base and J by 3 bases, with 9 bases between.